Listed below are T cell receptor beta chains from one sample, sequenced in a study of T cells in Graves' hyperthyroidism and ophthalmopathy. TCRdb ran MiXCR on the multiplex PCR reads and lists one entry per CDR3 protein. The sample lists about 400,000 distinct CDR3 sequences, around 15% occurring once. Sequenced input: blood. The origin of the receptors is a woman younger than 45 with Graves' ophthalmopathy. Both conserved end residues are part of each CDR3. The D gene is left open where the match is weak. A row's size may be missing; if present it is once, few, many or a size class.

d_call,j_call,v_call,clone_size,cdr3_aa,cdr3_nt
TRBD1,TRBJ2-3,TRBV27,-,CASSLWTGGGTQYF,TGTGCCAGCAGTTTGTGGACAGGGGGAGGTACGCAGTATTTT
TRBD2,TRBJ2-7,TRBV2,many,CASSKRGGLGYEQYF,TGTGCCAGCAGTAAGCGGGGGGGCCTGGGGTACGAGCAGTACTTC
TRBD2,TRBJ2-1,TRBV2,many,CASKGRTSGGHEQFF,TGTGCCAGCAAGGGGAGGACTAGCGGGGGGCATGAGCAGTTCTTC
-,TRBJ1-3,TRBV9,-,CASSVGDGRSSGNTVYF,TGTGCCAGCAGCGTAGGAGACGGACGGAGCTCTGGAAACACCGTATATTTT
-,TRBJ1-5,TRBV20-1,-,CSAGEGPGNQPQHF,TGCAGTGCTGGGGAGGGACCGGGCAATCAGCCCCAGCATTTT
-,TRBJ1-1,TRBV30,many,CAWIKRGAGVEAFF,TGTGCCTGGATTAAACGCGGGGCAGGGGTTGAAGCTTTCTTT
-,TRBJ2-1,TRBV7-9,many,CASSYDLGHNEQFF,TGTGCCAGCAGCTACGACCTCGGCCACAATGAGCAGTTCTTC
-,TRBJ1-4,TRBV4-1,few,CASSQDGTRSNEKLFF,TGCGCCAGCAGCCAAGACGGTACGAGGAGTAATGAAAAACTGTTTTTT
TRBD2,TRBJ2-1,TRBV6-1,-,CASSDGRTSVDEQFF,TGTGCCAGCAGTGACGGAAGGACTAGCGTCGATGAGCAGTTCTTC
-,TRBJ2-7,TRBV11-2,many,CASSLDGPRNYEQYF,TGTGCCAGCAGCTTAGACGGCCCGAGAAACTACGAGCAGTACTTC
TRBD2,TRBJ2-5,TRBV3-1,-,CASSQGKAGGPAGIETQYF,TGTGCCAGCAGCCAGGGTAAAGCGGGGGGGCCGGCGGGGATTGAGACCCAGTACTTC